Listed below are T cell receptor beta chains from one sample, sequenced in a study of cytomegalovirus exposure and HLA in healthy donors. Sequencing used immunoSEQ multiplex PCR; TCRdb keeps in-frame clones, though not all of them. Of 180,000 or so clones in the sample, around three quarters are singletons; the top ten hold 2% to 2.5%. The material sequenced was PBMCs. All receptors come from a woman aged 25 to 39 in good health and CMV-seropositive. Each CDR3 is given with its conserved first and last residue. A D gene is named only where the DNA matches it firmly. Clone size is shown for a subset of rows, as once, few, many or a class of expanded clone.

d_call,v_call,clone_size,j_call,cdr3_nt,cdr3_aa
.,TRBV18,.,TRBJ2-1,TGTGCCAGCTCATACAACCCGACAAACAATGAGCAGTTCTTC,CASSYNPTNNEQFF
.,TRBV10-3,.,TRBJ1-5,TGTGCCATCAGTGAAATAGCAGGGGCGAGGGGCAATCAGCCCCAGCATTTT,CAISEIAGARGNQPQHF
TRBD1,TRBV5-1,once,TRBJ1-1,TGCGCCAGCAGACTACCCTCGGGGACAGGGACGAACACTGAAGCTTTCTTT,CASRLPSGTGTNTEAFF
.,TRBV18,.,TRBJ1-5,TGTGCCAGCTCACCATCCGGGGGGGATCAGCCCCAGCATTTT,CASSPSGGDQPQHF
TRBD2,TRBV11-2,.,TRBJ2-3,TGTGCCAGCAGCGAATGGGGACTAAAATACACAGATACGCAGTATTTT,CASSEWGLKYTDTQYF
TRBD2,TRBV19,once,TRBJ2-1,TGTGCCAGTAGTACAAGCGGGGTCCTCCATGAGCAGTTCTTC,CASSTSGVLHEQFF
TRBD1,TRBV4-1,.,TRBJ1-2,TGCGCCAGCAGCCCAGGGACAGGGGATTATGGCTACACCTTC,CASSPGTGDYGYTF
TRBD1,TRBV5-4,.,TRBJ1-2,TGTGCCAGCAGCTTGCTGGAGGCTTATCGGACAGGGGACTATGGCTACACCTTC,CASSLLEAYRTGDYGYTF
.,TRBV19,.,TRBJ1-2,TGTGCCAGTAGTATGGCAGGGGGCTACACCTTC,CASSMAGGYTF
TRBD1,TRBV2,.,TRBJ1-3,TGTGCCAGCAGAGTACCGGGACAGATTACCTCTGGAAACACCATATATTTT,CASRVPGQITSGNTIYF
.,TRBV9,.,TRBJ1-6,TGTGCCAGCAGCCCGCAGGCGAGCTCCTATAATTCACCCCTCCACTTT,CASSPQASSYNSPLHF
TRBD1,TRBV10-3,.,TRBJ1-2,TGTGCCATCAGTGAGGGACAGGGTTACTATGGCTACACCTTC,CAISEGQGYYGYTF
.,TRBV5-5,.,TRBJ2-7,TGTGCCAGCAGCTTCGCACCCCCAGCAGGGAAGGACTACGAGCAGTACTTC,CASSFAPPAGKDYEQYF
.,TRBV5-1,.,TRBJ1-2,TGCGCCAGCAGCAGTGGCCAGAACACTAACTATGGCTACACCTTC,CASSSGQNTNYGYTF
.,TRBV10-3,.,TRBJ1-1,TGTGCCATCAGTGAGTCCCTCTCAGGGGAAGCTTTCTTT,CAISESLSGEAFF
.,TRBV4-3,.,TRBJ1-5,TGCGCCAGCAGCCAAGTCATAACGGACAGTTATAGCAATCAGCCCCAGCATTTT,CASSQVITDSYSNQPQHF
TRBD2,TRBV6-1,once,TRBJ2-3,TGTGCCAGCAGTGAAGAAGTAGGTTTACTAGCGGGATACACAGATACGCAGTATTTT,CASSEEVGLLAGYTDTQYF